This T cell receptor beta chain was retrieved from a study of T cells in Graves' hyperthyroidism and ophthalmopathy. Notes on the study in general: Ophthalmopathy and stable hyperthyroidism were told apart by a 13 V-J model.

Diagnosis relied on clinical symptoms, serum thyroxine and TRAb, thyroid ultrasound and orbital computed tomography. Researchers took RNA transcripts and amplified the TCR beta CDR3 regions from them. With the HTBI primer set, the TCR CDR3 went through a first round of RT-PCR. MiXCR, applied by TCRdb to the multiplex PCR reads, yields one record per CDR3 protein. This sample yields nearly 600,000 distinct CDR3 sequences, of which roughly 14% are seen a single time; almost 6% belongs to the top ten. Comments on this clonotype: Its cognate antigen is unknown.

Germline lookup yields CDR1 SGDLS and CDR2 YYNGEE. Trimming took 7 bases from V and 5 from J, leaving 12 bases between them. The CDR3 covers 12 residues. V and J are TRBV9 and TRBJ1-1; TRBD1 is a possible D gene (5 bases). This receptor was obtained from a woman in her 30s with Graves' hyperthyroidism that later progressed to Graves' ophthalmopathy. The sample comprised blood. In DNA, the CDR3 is TGTGCCAGCGGCCCCGGGGGAACTGAAGCTTTCTTT. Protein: CASGPGGTEAFF.